Below, 19 T cell receptor beta chains from the same sample are listed, as sequenced in a study of blood T cell repertoires in COVID-19. Profiling relied on immunoSEQ multiplex PCR, and the TCRdb table lists in-frame clones only, not all of them. The sample includes just under 45,000 clones, about 88% of them seen just once. The specimen sequenced was peripheral blood. The source is a human donor in a cohort sampled during active COVID-19.

The chain uses TRBV9 and TRBJ2-2; no definite D call. Trimming left V 0 bases short and J 1 base short, with 10 bases between. This CDR3 has 16 amino acids. The germline gives CDR1 SGDLS, CDR2 YYNGEE. CDR3 loop: CASSVGHRGNTGELFF. In nucleotides, the CDR3 is TGTGCCAGCAGCGTAGGGCACCGAGGGAACACCGGGGAGCTGTTTTTT.

The CDR3 here is CASSFGASGGAHNEQFF. The CDR3 DNA reads TGTGCCAGCAGTTTCGGAGCTAGCGGGGGGGCACACAATGAGCAGTTCTTC. The chain employs TRBV6-2 or TRBV6-3 and TRBJ2-1; 12 nucleotides match TRBD2. The CDR3 is 17 residues long. CDR1 and CDR2 from the germline V gene are MNHEY and SVGEGT. V was clipped by 4 bases and J by 5 bases; unmatched bases: 9.

The chain is built from TRBV5-1 and TRBJ2-7, with TRBD2 identical over 10 bases. The CDR3 is 17 amino acids. V was clipped by 1 base and J by 1 base; unmatched bases: 8. The germline V gene has CDR1 SGHRS and CDR2 YFSETQ. CDR3 coding DNA: TGCGCCAGCAGCTTGTATCCTGAGCGGGGGGGATCCTACGAGCAGTACTTC. Its translation: CASSLYPERGGSYEQYF.

V is TRBV7-9 and J is TRBJ1-4; the D is unclear. The CDR3 contains 12 residues. V gave up 2 bases and J gave up 6 bases, with 4 bases separating them. Germline-derived CDR1 and CDR2 are SEHNR and FQNEAQ (reference sequence). This chain's CDR3 is CASSLQDEKLFF. CDR3 coding DNA: TGTGCCAGCAGCTTACAGGATGAAAAACTGTTTTTT.

The chain is built from TRBV18 and TRBJ1-1; 7 bases are a match to TRBD1. V lost 1 base and J lost 4; bases outside the gene matches: 3. Per germline, CDR1 KGHSH and CDR2 LQKENI. CDR3 length: 14 residues. As DNA, the CDR3 is TGTGCCAGCTCACCACAGGGGGCGTTCACTGAAGCTTTCTTT. It codes for CASSPQGAFTEAFF.

This clone turned up a few times. The V and J genes are TRBV6-6 and TRBJ2-3, with D perhaps matching TRBD2 (6 bases). This CDR3 has 13 amino acids. The germline CDR1 and CDR2 sequences are MNHNY and SVGAGI (reference sequence). Trimming stripped 6 bases from V and 4 bases from J, with 11 bases between. The CDR3 nucleotides are TGTGCCAGCAGCCGGACTAACCCAGATACGCAGTATTTT. Translation gives CASSRTNPDTQYF.

The chain combines TRBV5-4 with TRBJ2-3; TRBD1 aligns across 7 bases. CDR1 and CDR2 from the germline V gene are SGHNT and YYREEE (reference sequence). The CDR3 length is 17 residues. J gave up 3 bases and V 3 bases, and 13 bases lay outside the gene matches. The CDR3 DNA reads TGTGCCAGCAGCTCAACCGGGACAGCAGGCCGTACAGATACGCAGTATTTT. It yields the protein CASSSTGTAGRTDTQYF.

This chain joins TRBV5-1 and TRBJ2-7; D is possibly TRBD1 (6 bases). This CDR3 contains 15 residues. Trimming took 4 bases from V and 0 from J, leaving 14 bases between them. Germline values: CDR1 SGHRS, CDR2 YFSETQ. The CDR3 loop is CASSGGQMSSYEQYF. As DNA, the CDR3 is TGCGCCAGCAGCGGCGGACAGATGAGCTCCTACGAGCAGTACTTC.

The chain has TRBV10-2 and TRBJ2-2; D is ambiguous. V lost 3 bases and J lost 3, with 8 bases in between. The germline V gene encodes CDR1 WSHSY and CDR2 SAAADI. The CDR3 is 14 amino acids. The CDR3: CASSDEFYTGELFF. In nucleotides, the CDR3 is TGCGCCAGCAGTGATGAGTTTTACACCGGGGAGCTGTTTTTT.

This rearrangement joins TRBV4-1 to TRBJ2-1, with TRBD2 identical over 8 bases. The germline V gene encodes CDR1 MGHRA and CDR2 YSYEKL. There are 16 residues in the CDR3. V shed 4 bases and J 1 base; nucleotides not matched to a gene: 6. In nucleotides, the CDR3 is TGCGCCAGCAGCCCGCTTGCGGGGGGATCCTACAATGAGCAGTTCTTC. This translates into CASSPLAGGSYNEQFF.

The chain joins TRBV15 to TRBJ1-5; D is undetermined. This CDR3 is 12 amino acids long. Per germline, CDR1 LNHNV and CDR2 YYDKDF (reference sequence). V dropped 0 bases and J dropped 7 bases, with 4 bases sitting between them. The CDR3 here is CATSRDLQPQHF. The CDR3 region has the DNA TGTGCCACCAGCAGAGATTTACAGCCCCAGCATTTT. Filled out from reference TRBV15 and TRBJ1-5, the complete variable domain reads DAMVIQNPRYQVTQFGKPVTLSCSQTLNHNVMYWYQQKSSQAPKLLFHYYDKDFNNEADTPDNFQSRRPNTSFCFLDIRSPGLGDTAMYLCATSRDLQPQHFGDGTRLSIL.

The rearrangement links TRBV12-3 or TRBV12-4 to TRBJ1-1; the D gene is possibly TRBD1 (5 bases). Trimming pared 2 bases from V and 4 bases from J, leaving 8 bases between. The CDR3 consists of 13 residues. This CDR3 reads CASSLLRATEAFF. The CDR3 bases are TGTGCCAGCAGTTTACTCAGGGCCACTGAAGCTTTCTTT.

The J gene is TRBJ1-5, the V gene TRBV30, with no clear D. Germline CDR1 is GTSNPN and CDR2 is SVGIG (reference sequence). The CDR3 is made up of 13 amino acids. Trimming removed 5 bases at V and 9 bases at J, with 17 bases between. This CDR3 reads CAWSETVSGPQHF. CDR3 DNA sequence: TGTGCCTGGTCAGAGACGGTATCAGGGCCCCAGCATTTT.

Here the CDR3 DNA reads TGTGCCAGCAAGGGCGGACTAAACGCAGGCACCCAGTACTTC. Protein product: CASKGGLNAGTQYF. The chain has TRBV3-1 (or the pseudogene TRBV3-2) and TRBJ2-5; a possible D gene is TRBD2 (6 bases). Between the trimmed V and J ends, which lost 7 bases and 8 bases, there was a span of 20 bases. The CDR3 totals 14 residues. Looked up from germline, CDR1 is LGHDT and CDR2 is YNNKEL (reference sequence).

This chain uses TRBV3-1 (or the pseudogene TRBV3-2) with TRBJ2-7; 12 nucleotides align to TRBD2. This CDR3 has 14 amino acids. Germline lookup yields CDR1 LGHDT and CDR2 YNNKEL (reference sequence). V gave up 4 bases and J gave up 3 bases; unmatched junction bases: 1. The CDR3 region has the DNA TGTGCCAGCAGCCGACTAGCGGGGGACTACGAGCAGTACTTC. This sequence encodes CASSRLAGDYEQYF.

The chain links TRBV4-1 to TRBJ1-2; 7 bases are a match to TRBD1. The V gene end was trimmed by 0 bases and the J gene end by 7 bases; junction bases not matched to a gene: 11. Germline assignment: CDR1 MGHRA and CDR2 YSYEKL. The CDR3 is 16 amino acids. The CDR3 DNA reads as TGCGCCAGCAGCCAAGAGAGGGGGCTATTCTCTGGTGGCTACACCTTC. Protein product: CASSQERGLFSGGYTF.

The J gene is TRBJ2-5, the V gene TRBV29-1, with 7 bases aligning to TRBD2. The CDR3 has 12 residues. CDR1 and CDR2 from the germline V gene are SQVTM and ANQGSEA. With V trimmed by 7 bases and J by 4 bases, 6 bases remained unmatched. The DNA for the CDR3 is TGCAGCGCCCAATCGGGGGGAGAGACCCAGTACTTC. Translation gives CSAQSGGETQYF.

The rearrangement uses TRBV18 and TRBJ2-1; 9 nucleotides match TRBD2. Germline values: CDR1 KGHSH, CDR2 LQKENI. CDR3 length: 17 residues. The ends lost 5 bases at V and 0 bases at J; junction bases unmatched: 8. The CDR3 spells CASSLLAGLSSYNEQFF. CDR3 in DNA: TGTGCCAGCTCATTACTAGCGGGCCTGAGCTCCTACAATGAGCAGTTCTTC.

The genes are TRBV5-1 and TRBJ2-1; 7 bases fit TRBD1. V was clipped by 4 bases and J by 9 bases; unmatched bases: 10. This CDR3 has 14 residues. CDR1 and CDR2 (germline): SGHRS, YFSETQ. CDR3 residues: CASSPPKGGFEQFF. CDR3 in DNA: TGCGCCAGCAGCCCACCCAAAGGGGGCTTTGAGCAGTTCTTC.